This T cell receptor beta chain was identified during a study of blood T cell repertoires in COVID-19 (dated by TCRdb to about 2020). For context, the study as a whole: The collaborator samples originated in the United States, Italy and Spain and spanned the acute and convalescent phases of COVID-19. Samples came from the ongoing ImmuneRACE study (first 160 participants) plus 1,254 subjects from 6 global collaborators. The repertoires were released in a freely available public database intended as a resource for research on the immune response to SARS-CoV-2. The prospective study material was composed of cDNA or gDNA derived from T cells, B-cell-depleted T cells, or PBMCs. HLA class I and class II types, where available, came from metadata supplied by the sample provider rather than from assay-based typing. Deeply sampled blood TCRbeta repertoires from subjects exposed to, actively infected with, or recovered from COVID-19 were included in the dataset. The sample metadata nearly always contained a de-identified subject ID, COVID-19 status, age in years and sex.

TCRbeta CDR3 regions were amplified from genomic DNA using the immunoSEQ Assay, a bias-controlled multiplex PCR. Processing in the source paper ran as follows. Nucleated cell counts per sample were estimated from amplification of reference gene primers within the assay. To quantify the absolute abundance of each unique TCRbeta CDR3 rearrangement, sequence reads were collapsed and filtered. For each sample, productive Simpson clonality was calculated by taking the square root of Simpson's diversity index across productive rearrangements. TCRdb retrieved this table from immuneACCESS and kept in-frame rearrangements only. Not all clones are present; in checked studies, unresolved V genes account for under half, and no reason is known for the remainder. V and J calls and clone size are given by that table; D and trimming were obtained from the DNA. Here the sample has approximately 150,000 clones; 80% to 95% occur a single time. The ten largest account for about 2% of the sample.

CDR1 and CDR2 are drawn from the germline V gene: SNHLY, FYNNEI. Taken from cysteine to phenylalanine, the CDR3 has 14 residues. Solely the CDR3 DNA is kept, with 42 bases framed from the first base. V loses 4 bases of germline sequence and J loses 5 bases, and the interval between the two ends is 12 bases. Broader findings and caveats from the paper: The quantity of clinical and demographic metadata differed by source and by participant and was supplied without curation.

One collaborating source in Seattle enrolled patients while the patients were actively infected and followed the patients over time throughout the course of disease. The collaborating institutions used their own protocols to collect whole blood in K2EDTA tubes. For TCRbeta analysis, collaborators shipped samples in one of three forms: frozen whole blood, isolated PBMCs, or DNA extracted from either of those sample types. In the case of this clone: What this receptor recognizes is not known. Base qualities are not recorded, but no much larger clone differs from it by a single base.

The receptor's source is a woman aged 60-75 years with COVID-19, enrolled during active disease. Sequenced sample: peripheral blood. Rearrangement joined TRBV2 to TRBJ1-5; the D gene is perhaps TRBD1, on 5 matching bases. In nucleotides, the sequence is TGTGCCAGCAGTGTTCGGGGGGGATATCAGCCCCAGCATTTT. The resulting protein is CASSVRGGYQPQHF.